This is a list of T cell receptor beta chains from one sample in a study of T cell responses to AZD1222 COVID-19 vaccine. Using immunoSEQ multiplex PCR, the repertoire was profiled, and TCRdb retains in-frame clones only, with some absent. This table has approximately 160,000 clones, about 91% appearing once. Sample: peripheral blood, taken 28 days after the second AZD1222 dose. The receptors were gathered from an adult who received the AZD1222 COVID-19 vaccine. Each CDR3 is given with its conserved first and last residue. A D gene is named only where the DNA matches it firmly. The size of a clone is reported for some rows only, either as once, few or many, or as a class for expanded clones.

clone size: .; J gene: TRBJ1-2; V gene: TRBV19; D gene: .; CDR3 DNA: TGTGCCAGTAGTATAGCCGCTTGGGACCGTCATGGCTACACCTTC; CDR3 protein: CASSIAAWDRHGYTF
clone size: .; J gene: TRBJ1-4; V gene: TRBV12-3/TRBV12-4; D gene: .; CDR3 DNA: TGTGCCAGCACTCCGACTAATGAAAAACTGTTTTTT; CDR3 protein: CASTPTNEKLFF
clone size: .; J gene: TRBJ2-1; V gene: TRBV7-6; D gene: .; CDR3 DNA: TGTGCCAGCAGCTTAATGGAGGGGGGTGCCTACAATGAGCAGTTCTTC; CDR3 protein: CASSLMEGGAYNEQFF
clone size: .; J gene: TRBJ2-5; V gene: TRBV6-5; D gene: .; CDR3 DNA: TGTGCCACGAAAGAGAGCCCCCAGGTGGAGACCCAGTACTTC; CDR3 protein: CATKESPQVETQYF
clone size: .; J gene: TRBJ1-2; V gene: TRBV9; D gene: .; CDR3 DNA: TGTGCCAGCAGCGTAGCTAGGCCAGGGACCTATGGCTACACCTTC; CDR3 protein: CASSVARPGTYGYTF
clone size: .; J gene: TRBJ2-2; V gene: TRBV19; D gene: .; CDR3 DNA: TGTGCCAGTAGTAAAGTAGGACAGCCGAACACCGGGGAGCTGTTTTTT; CDR3 protein: CASSKVGQPNTGELFF
clone size: .; J gene: TRBJ2-2; V gene: TRBV29-1; D gene: .; CDR3 DNA: TGCAGCGTTGACGGGGGCGGCGGGGAGCTGTTTTTT; CDR3 protein: CSVDGGGGELFF
clone size: .; J gene: TRBJ1-2; V gene: TRBV4-1; D gene: TRBD1; CDR3 DNA: TGCGCCAGCAGCCAAGAGACAGGGGCTTTCTATGGCTACACCTTC; CDR3 protein: CASSQETGAFYGYTF
clone size: .; J gene: TRBJ1-5; V gene: TRBV30; D gene: .; CDR3 DNA: TGTGCCTGGAGTGTTGGTCTTTTCTATAGCAATCAGCCCCAGCATTTT; CDR3 protein: CAWSVGLFYSNQPQHF
clone size: .; J gene: TRBJ1-2; V gene: TRBV6-5; D gene: .; CDR3 DNA: TGTGCCAGCAGTCCCCAAGACTATGGCTACACCTTC; CDR3 protein: CASSPQDYGYTF
clone size: .; J gene: TRBJ1-4; V gene: TRBV19; D gene: .; CDR3 DNA: TGTGCCAGTAGTATAGTTGACAGTGAAAAACTGTTTTTT; CDR3 protein: CASSIVDSEKLFF
clone size: .; J gene: TRBJ1-6; V gene: TRBV3-1/TRBV3-2; D gene: TRBD1; CDR3 DNA: TGTGCCAGCAGCCGGGACAGCTCCTATAATTCACCCCTCCACTTT; CDR3 protein: CASSRDSSYNSPLHF
clone size: .; J gene: TRBJ1-1; V gene: TRBV19; D gene: .; CDR3 DNA: TGTGCCAGTAGTATCGGACAGTCCATGAACACTGAAGCTTTCTTT; CDR3 protein: CASSIGQSMNTEAFF
clone size: .; J gene: TRBJ1-1; V gene: TRBV29-1; D gene: .; CDR3 DNA: TGCAGCGTTGCGTCGGTGGTAGACACTGAAGCTTTCTTT; CDR3 protein: CSVASVVDTEAFF
clone size: .; J gene: TRBJ2-5; V gene: TRBV7-8; D gene: TRBD1; CDR3 DNA: TGTGCCAGCAGCTTCCTTAGGGACAGGGTATCGGAGACCCAGTACTTC; CDR3 protein: CASSFLRDRVSETQYF
clone size: .; J gene: TRBJ2-7; V gene: TRBV7-9; D gene: .; CDR3 DNA: TGTGCCAGCAGCTTGTCCGTGCCATACGAGCAGTACTTC; CDR3 protein: CASSLSVPYEQYF
clone size: .; J gene: TRBJ2-1; V gene: TRBV2; D gene: TRBD2; CDR3 DNA: TGTGCCAGCAGTGCTAGCGGGGGGGCCAGGGAGCAGTTCTTC; CDR3 protein: CASSASGGAREQFF
clone size: .; J gene: TRBJ1-2; V gene: TRBV2; D gene: TRBD1; CDR3 DNA: TGTGCCAGCACCCCCCAGGACAGGGACTATGGCTACACCTTC; CDR3 protein: CASTPQDRDYGYTF
clone size: once; J gene: TRBJ1-2; V gene: TRBV6-5; D gene: TRBD1; CDR3 DNA: TGTGCCAGCAGCCCAGGGGGCTTTGGCTACACCTTC; CDR3 protein: CASSPGGFGYTF
clone size: .; J gene: TRBJ2-3; V gene: TRBV7-2; D gene: .; CDR3 DNA: TGTGCCAGCAGCTTCACAGGGTTCACAGATACGCAGTATTTT; CDR3 protein: CASSFTGFTDTQYF
clone size: .; J gene: TRBJ2-7; V gene: TRBV6-6; D gene: .; CDR3 DNA: TGTGCCAGCATTTACGCGGGGTCCGAGCAGTACTTC; CDR3 protein: CASIYAGSEQYF
clone size: few; J gene: TRBJ2-5; V gene: TRBV5-5; D gene: .; CDR3 DNA: TGTGCCAGCAGCTTATTGGGGCAAGAGACCCAGTACTTC; CDR3 protein: CASSLLGQETQYF
clone size: .; J gene: TRBJ1-1; V gene: TRBV7-9; D gene: .; CDR3 DNA: TGTGCCAGCAGCTTAGTTCAGGGAAGGGAAGCTTTCTTT; CDR3 protein: CASSLVQGREAFF
clone size: .; J gene: TRBJ2-1; V gene: TRBV6-5; D gene: .; CDR3 DNA: TGTGCCAGCAGCCCCTCTGGGGGCCCGGCCAATGAGCAGTTCTTC; CDR3 protein: CASSPSGGPANEQFF
clone size: .; J gene: TRBJ1-2; V gene: TRBV29-1; D gene: TRBD1; CDR3 DNA: TGCAGCGTGGAGGACTCCGGGACAGCCTTCAACTATGGCTACACCTTC; CDR3 protein: CSVEDSGTAFNYGYTF
clone size: .; J gene: TRBJ1-1; V gene: TRBV29-1; D gene: TRBD1; CDR3 DNA: TGCAGCGTGCTCCAGGGGGCTGCCGAAGCTTTCTTT; CDR3 protein: CSVLQGAAEAFF
clone size: .; J gene: TRBJ2-1; V gene: TRBV13; D gene: TRBD2; CDR3 DNA: TGTGCCAGCAGCAACGGACTAGCGGGGGCACCGTCCTACAATGAGCAGTTCTTC; CDR3 protein: CASSNGLAGAPSYNEQFF
clone size: .; J gene: TRBJ1-1; V gene: TRBV7-9; D gene: .; CDR3 DNA: TGTGCCAGCAGCCTCAGGGGAAACACTGAAGCTTTCTTT; CDR3 protein: CASSLRGNTEAFF
clone size: once; J gene: TRBJ2-1; V gene: TRBV2; D gene: .; CDR3 DNA: TGTGCCAGCAGTGACGGGACTGCCTACAATGAGCAGTTCTTC; CDR3 protein: CASSDGTAYNEQFF
clone size: .; J gene: TRBJ2-5; V gene: TRBV9; D gene: TRBD2; CDR3 DNA: TGTGCCAGCAGCGTAAGAGCGGGGGCGGTGGAAACCCAGTACTTC; CDR3 protein: CASSVRAGAVETQYF
clone size: .; J gene: TRBJ1-1; V gene: TRBV7-8; D gene: .; CDR3 DNA: TGTGCCAGCAGCTTCGTGGGAACCACTGAAGCTTTCTTT; CDR3 protein: CASSFVGTTEAFF